The rows below give T cell receptor beta chains drawn from one sample of a study of OX40 agonist ivuxolimab in advanced cancers. Using immunoSEQ multiplex PCR, the repertoire was profiled, and TCRdb retains in-frame clones only, with some absent. Of 60,000 to 100,000 clones listed, around 92% are singletons. Specimen: CD4+ or CD8+ T cells sorted from blood, collected in a trial of the OX40 agonist ivuxolimab. The origin of the receptors is an adult with an advanced solid tumor such as melanoma, head and neck, liver or kidney cancer. Each CDR3 is given with its conserved first and last residue. The order of the fields is V gene, J gene, CDR3 protein.

TRBV7-9	TRBJ2-7	CASTTTGISYEQYF
TRBV6-4	TRBJ2-2	CASSDSLAGNTGELFF
TRBV9	TRBJ2-5	CASSVGQFGGQGRETQYF
TRBV7-9	TRBJ2-1	CASSLQVDEQFF
TRBV9	TRBJ2-5	CASSLGQGDETQYF
TRBV6-1	TRBJ1-5	CASRKPLSNQPQHF
TRBV4-1	TRBJ2-3	CASSSGTSANTDTQYF
TRBV15	TRBJ2-7	CATRWVGTYEQYF
TRBV7-9	TRBJ2-5	CASSSSLRGVSTFQETQYF
TRBV19	TRBJ2-7	CASRGTIQGSRSYEQYF
TRBV7-6	TRBJ2-3	CASSSPGGIYTDTQYF
TRBV27	TRBJ2-7	CASSFRNSYEQYF
TRBV5-1	TRBJ2-5	CASSAALGLAGALEEETQYF
TRBV9	TRBJ1-1	CASSAGTNTEAFF
TRBV4-3	TRBJ2-7	CASSQFSGQSYEQYF
TRBV7-3	TRBJ2-1	CASSLSPNRGQFF
TRBV12-5	TRBJ1-3	CASWRGTSGNTIYF
TRBV7-9	TRBJ2-7	CASSLAGLSYEQYF
TRBV9	TRBJ2-1	CASSQSLLANEQFF
TRBV27	TRBJ2-2	CASSWTGGNTGELFF
TRBV4-1	TRBJ2-2	CASSQGQGMNTGELFF
TRBV6-5	TRBJ2-1	CASSLSGTPDNEQFF
TRBV9	TRBJ1-1	CASTKGGTEAFF
TRBV13	TRBJ2-5	CASSFGGTLETQYF
TRBV4-1	TRBJ1-1	CASSLTGGNTEAFF
TRBV7-9	TRBJ2-7	CASSLDRGSYEQYF
TRBV19	TRBJ1-4	CASSTRREINEKLFF
TRBV27	TRBJ2-7	CASSLSRGALGEQYF
TRBV9	TRBJ2-7	CASSVAGGPSYEQYF